The rows below give T cell receptor beta chains drawn from one sample of a study of relationships among human T cell subsets. TCRdb re-derived calls from the multiplex PCR reads in MiXCR, one entry per CDR3 protein. This table holds approximately 15,000 distinct CDR3 sequences, around two thirds found once. Sequencing was performed on total T cells sorted from blood. Every receptor here comes from a man aged 35 to 55 in good health. Both conserved end residues are trimmed from each CDR3. The D gene is left open where the match is weak. Rows give clone size only sometimes, using once, few, many, or a class for an expanded clone.

D: -; size: once; V: TRBV14; J: TRBJ1-5; CDR3: ASSPTGLNQPQH
D: -; size: -; V: TRBV28; J: TRBJ2-5; CDR3: ASSFRDTWTTQETQY
D: -; size: -; V: TRBV28; J: TRBJ2-3; CDR3: ASSSSGTPSPDTQY
D: -; size: -; V: TRBV27; J: TRBJ1-1; CDR3: ASSLMKEYTEAF
D: -; size: once; V: TRBV27; J: TRBJ2-3; CDR3: ASPFSGPTDTQY
D: -; size: -; V: TRBV29-1; J: TRBJ2-7; CDR3: SVEDGRAYEQY
D: -; size: once; V: TRBV11-1; J: TRBJ1-5; CDR3: ASSLGEGEPQH
D: TRBD1; size: -; V: TRBV12-3/TRBV12-4; J: TRBJ2-1; CDR3: ASSSQGAHEQF
D: TRBD2; size: -; V: TRBV30; J: TRBJ2-7; CDR3: AWSPRTSGRVYEQY
D: TRBD1; size: -; V: TRBV19; J: TRBJ2-5; CDR3: ASSNRQGGETQY
D: -; size: -; V: TRBV29-1; J: TRBJ2-3; CDR3: SGEATTDTQY
D: -; size: few; V: TRBV20-1; J: TRBJ2-5; CDR3: SARDSASSQY
D: -; size: -; V: TRBV6-6; J: TRBJ2-5; CDR3: ASGREETQY
D: -; size: -; V: TRBV14; J: TRBJ1-1; CDR3: ATTAHTEAF
D: -; size: once; V: TRBV5-1; J: TRBJ2-6; CDR3: ASSSNFGANVLT
D: TRBD1; size: -; V: TRBV30; J: TRBJ2-1; CDR3: AWSVQGQGARNEQF
D: -; size: few; V: TRBV2; J: TRBJ1-1; CDR3: ASSEDSMNTEAF
D: -; size: -; V: TRBV28; J: TRBJ2-7; CDR3: ASSSSARTSGRYEQY
D: TRBD2; size: once; V: TRBV28; J: TRBJ2-1; CDR3: ASSFPGLAGEGYNEQF
D: -; size: -; V: TRBV5-1; J: TRBJ1-1; CDR3: ASSSGTGNTEAF
D: -; size: -; V: TRBV4-1; J: TRBJ2-1; CDR3: ASSQDNRGEQF
D: -; size: few; V: TRBV11-2; J: TRBJ2-3; CDR3: ASSFGTYPRDTQY
D: -; size: -; V: TRBV5-6; J: TRBJ2-3; CDR3: ASSWETGGTQY
D: -; size: -; V: TRBV12-3/TRBV12-4; J: TRBJ1-2; CDR3: ASSLTEYYGYT
D: TRBD1; size: -; V: TRBV12-3/TRBV12-4; J: TRBJ1-2; CDR3: ARSTGGAWGYT
D: -; size: few; V: TRBV11-2; J: TRBJ2-3; CDR3: ASSLGVGDTQY
D: -; size: -; V: TRBV29-1; J: TRBJ2-1; CDR3: SVEPLVRGTYNEQF
D: -; size: -; V: TRBV7-9; J: TRBJ2-3; CDR3: ASEKNGGPTDTQY
D: TRBD2; size: -; V: TRBV7-8; J: TRBJ2-3; CDR3: ASSLDPSGVYTQY
D: TRBD2; size: -; V: TRBV2; J: TRBJ2-1; CDR3: ASSDSSGGSNEQF
D: TRBD1; size: -; V: TRBV7-9; J: TRBJ1-2; CDR3: ASSLQGADYGYT
D: -; size: -; V: TRBV28; J: TRBJ2-5; CDR3: ASSLTMYQETQY
D: TRBD2; size: -; V: TRBV5-1; J: TRBJ2-5; CDR3: ASSFASGGRETQY
D: TRBD2; size: -; V: TRBV14; J: TRBJ2-1; CDR3: ASSQGTSGRRNEQF
D: TRBD1; size: -; V: TRBV28; J: TRBJ2-7; CDR3: ASSLYGTENEQY
D: -; size: few; V: TRBV11-3; J: TRBJ2-2; CDR3: ASSLRLDTGELF
D: TRBD2; size: -; V: TRBV14; J: TRBJ2-1; CDR3: ASSQVSGVYNEQF
D: -; size: few; V: TRBV7-9; J: TRBJ2-7; CDR3: ASSRGLTSYEQY
D: -; size: -; V: TRBV7-9; J: TRBJ2-1; CDR3: ASSVLGNEQF
D: -; size: -; V: TRBV12-3/TRBV12-4; J: TRBJ1-6; CDR3: ASSFQAGLNSPLH
D: -; size: -; V: TRBV12-3/TRBV12-4; J: TRBJ2-3; CDR3: ASSTGGSSTDTQY
D: -; size: -; V: TRBV20-1; J: TRBJ1-1; CDR3: SAPRGSYTEAF
D: -; size: -; V: TRBV5-5; J: TRBJ1-4; CDR3: ASSLDTELNEKLF
D: TRBD2; size: -; V: TRBV11-2; J: TRBJ2-2; CDR3: ASSYTGGANTGELF
D: TRBD1; size: -; V: TRBV20-1; J: TRBJ2-6; CDR3: SASTGALSGANVLT
D: -; size: -; V: TRBV5-1; J: TRBJ2-5; CDR3: ASSEGYSQETQY
D: -; size: -; V: TRBV30; J: TRBJ2-5; CDR3: AWSVLADQETQY
D: -; size: once; V: TRBV11-2; J: TRBJ1-5; CDR3: ASSLGPSQPQH
D: -; size: -; V: TRBV20-1; J: TRBJ2-1; CDR3: SASARARYNEQF
D: -; size: few; V: TRBV12-3/TRBV12-4; J: TRBJ2-7; CDR3: ASRHNRDSYEQY
D: TRBD2; size: -; V: TRBV7-2; J: TRBJ2-1; CDR3: ASTRLAGGGHEQF
D: -; size: few; V: TRBV20-1; J: TRBJ2-7; CDR3: SATPRGGGYEQY